These 20 T cell receptor beta chains came from one sample sequenced in a study of Ad26.COV2.S vaccination and SARS-CoV-2 variants. Treatment denoted: around 19 received Ad26.COV2.S at low or high dose, single or two shots; roughly five received placebo; per-sample allocation not given. Samples were taken on day 63 after the first vaccine or placebo injection. Repertoires were generated with immunoSEQ multiplex PCR, while TCRdb's copy carries only in-frame clones and drops some. The table records roughly 300,000 clones, about 88% of them present only once. The specimen comprised peripheral blood, sampled in a trial of Ad26.COV2.S vaccine versus placebo. Receptor source: a person aged 18-60 years who received the Ad26.COV2.S COVID-19 vaccine or a placebo.

The chain combines TRBV3-1 (or the pseudogene TRBV3-2) with TRBJ2-7; 9 nucleotides align to TRBD2. Trimming at V came to 1 base and at J to 4 bases, leaving 2 bases not matched to a gene. Germline CDR1 reads LGHDT; CDR2 reads YNNKEL (reference sequence). The CDR3 loop spans 14 amino acids. The CDR3 here is CASSQGTSEYEQYF. The CDR3 DNA reads as TGTGCCAGCAGCCAAGGGACTAGCGAGTACGAGCAGTACTTC.

This chain links TRBV12-3 or TRBV12-4 with TRBJ2-7, with D perhaps matching TRBD1 (6 bases). V lost 6 bases to trimming and J lost 5 bases, with 11 bases between them. The CDR3 loop spans 12 amino acids. CDR3: CASSPNRDEQYF. CDR3 DNA sequence: TGTGCCAGCAGCCCCAACAGGGACGAGCAGTACTTC.

The V and J genes are TRBV9 and TRBJ2-2; possibly TRBD1 or TRBD2 for D (5 bases each). The CDR3 sequence is 15 residues long. Germline lookup yields CDR1 SGDLS and CDR2 YYNGEE. Between the trimmed V and J ends, which lost 0 bases and 6 bases, there was a span of 12 bases. Written as DNA, the CDR3 is TGTGCCAGCAGCGTAGTCACTGGGACGGCCGGGGAGCTGTTTTTT. Translating gives CASSVVTGTAGELFF.

The CDR3 DNA reads as TGTGCCAGCAGGCGCGGTGATGGCTACACCTTC. Protein product: CASRRGDGYTF. The chain carries TRBV12-3 or TRBV12-4 and TRBJ1-2; D unresolved. V was pared by 6 bases and J by 6 bases, with 8 bases between. The CDR3 runs to 11 residues.

This chain joins TRBV27 and TRBJ1-2; D is unclear. Germline V gene data show CDR1 as MNHEY and CDR2 as SMNVEV (reference sequence). CDR3 length: 15 residues. V shed 4 bases and J shed 4 bases, with 16 bases lying between them. The CDR3 DNA reads as TGTGCCAGCAGTTCCGTTTGGTTATCGAGCTATGGCTACACCTTC. This codes for CASSSVWLSSYGYTF.

The chain has TRBV7-3 and TRBJ2-3, with D unresolved. This CDR3 comprises 15 residues. The V gene lost 5 bases and the J gene lost 6 bases, with 18 bases spanning the gap. The germline gives CDR1 SGHTA, CDR2 FQGTGA. CDR3 loop: CASSHLPPSRDTQYF. The CDR3 nucleotides are TGTGCCAGCAGCCACTTACCTCCTTCCCGGGATACGCAGTATTTT.

The gene calls are TRBV9 and TRBJ2-7; D is uncertain. CDR1 and CDR2 from the germline V gene are SGDLS and YYNGEE. Trimming cost V 0 bases and J 2 bases, with 12 bases left between them. The length of the CDR3 is 15 residues. The CDR3 region is CASSVGGDFTYEQYF. CDR3 coding DNA: TGTGCCAGCAGCGTAGGAGGTGACTTCACCTACGAGCAGTACTTC.

The V call is TRBV30, the J call TRBJ1-3, with D hard to call. This CDR3 is built from 13 residues. Germline assignment: CDR1 GTSNPN and CDR2 SVGIG (reference sequence). V was trimmed by 0 bases and J by 4 bases, leaving 7 bases between them. The CDR3 reads CAWSVTQGNTIYF. The CDR3 DNA reads TGTGCCTGGAGTGTAACCCAGGGAAACACCATATATTTT.

V usage is TRBV7-3 and J usage is TRBJ2-2; TRBD2 matches at 9 bases. The CDR3 covers 16 residues. CDR1 is SGHTA, CDR2 FQGTGA, per germline. Trimming cost V 3 bases and J 4 bases; bases outside gene matches: 6. CDR3 sequence reads: CASSFKLAGVTGELFF. The CDR3 DNA follows: TGTGCCAGCAGCTTCAAACTAGCGGGCGTCACCGGGGAGCTGTTTTTT. The whole variable domain, filled in from reference TRBV7-3 and TRBJ2-2, reads GAGVSQTPSNKVTEKGKYVELRCDPISGHTALYWYRQSLGQGPEFLIYFQGTGAADDSGLPNDRFFAVRPEGSVSTLKIQRTERGDSAVYLCASSFKLAGVTGELFFGEGSRLTVL.

This clone was seen only a few times. The chain uses TRBV5-4 and TRBJ2-7; 9 positions agree with TRBD1. Trimming took 1 base from V and 5 from J; bases not matched to a gene: 7. Germline CDR1 is SGHNT and CDR2 is YYREEE (reference sequence). The CDR3 has 15 residues. CDR3 region: CASSLIGQGFDEQYF. CDR3 nucleotide sequence: TGTGCCAGCAGCTTGATTGGACAGGGGTTCGACGAGCAGTACTTC.

The chain combines TRBV21-1 with TRBJ2-7; the table names TRBD2, a call not compared with the DNA. TRBV21-1 corresponds to a pseudogene. The CDR3 has 14 amino acids. The CDR3 sequence: CASSLGKSSYEQYF. In DNA, the CDR3 is TGTGCCAGCAGCCTCGGGAAAAGCTCCTACGAGCAGTACTTC.

This clone was seen a single time. J is TRBJ1-1 and V is TRBV30; D not certain. The CDR3 has 14 residues. Germline V gives CDR1 GTSNPN, CDR2 SVGIG (reference sequence). V was shortened by 4 bases and J by 1 base, with 13 bases between the two germline ends. The CDR3, as DNA: TGTGCCTGGACCCCCCACTTAGGGAACACTGAAGCTTTCTTT. This codes for CAWTPHLGNTEAFF.

The chain uses TRBV4-1 and TRBJ1-1, with D hard to call. Germline CDR1 and CDR2: MGHRA and YSYEKL. V was cut by 2 bases and J by 3 bases, with 7 bases left in between. The CDR3 is 13 amino acids. CDR3 DNA sequence: TGCGCCAGCAGCCAAATGAGGTACACTGAAGCTTTCTTT. This codes for CASSQMRYTEAFF.

The chain couples TRBV6-4 to TRBJ1-1; 7 positions agree with TRBD1. Germline-derived CDR1 and CDR2 are MRHNA and SNTAGT. This CDR3 spans 16 amino acids. The ends lost 5 bases at V and 7 bases at J; junction bases unmatched: 16. CDR3: CASSPPTGEAVIEAFF. The CDR3 DNA sequence: TGTGCCAGCAGTCCCCCCACAGGGGAGGCAGTGATTGAAGCTTTCTTT.

The gene calls are TRBV7-3 and TRBJ2-5; 13 positions agree with TRBD2. Losses at the gene ends were 4 bases for V and 4 bases for J; bases not matched to a gene: 9. This CDR3 has 17 residues. Germline V gene sequence: CDR1 SGHTA, CDR2 FQGTGA. The CDR3 region has the DNA TGTGCCAGCAGCTGGGGACTAGCGGGAAATTTGGGAGAGACCCAGTACTTC. It is translated as CASSWGLAGNLGETQYF.

The table lists this clone with a few counts. The V gene is TRBV7-9, the J gene TRBJ1-3, with D unresolved. This CDR3 comprises 15 residues. Germline loops: CDR1 SEHNR, CDR2 FQNEAQ (reference sequence). The V end lost 5 bases, the J end lost 3 bases, and 14 bases lay between the germline ends. For the CDR3, the DNA is TGTGCCAGCAGCCTCGGAAGGGAAATTGGAAACACCATATATTTT. This translates into CASSLGREIGNTIYF.

The rearrangement uses TRBV7-9 and TRBJ2-7, with 9 bases identical to TRBD1. This CDR3 is 14 amino acids long. Germline V lookup: CDR1 SEHNR, CDR2 FQNEAQ (reference sequence). V gave up 5 bases and J gave up 3 bases; unmatched junction bases: 5. CDR3 nucleotides: TGTGCCAGCAGCACCGGGACAGGGTTCTACGAGCAGTACTTC. Translating gives CASSTGTGFYEQYF.

This clone has only one observation. The chain is built from TRBV5-1 and TRBJ1-1; D is undetermined. CDR1 is SGHRS and CDR2 is YFSETQ in the germline V gene. Trimming took 1 base from V and 0 from J, leaving 4 bases between them. This CDR3 is 13 amino acids long. For the CDR3, the DNA is TGCGCCAGCAGCTTGTCCGTGAACACTGAAGCTTTCTTT. Its translation: CASSLSVNTEAFF.

The rearrangement uses TRBV5-8 and TRBJ1-5; the D gene is possibly TRBD1 (6 bases). Germline CDR1 and CDR2: SGHTS and YDEGEE. The CDR3 is 15 residues long. The ends were cut back, 4 bases at V and 2 bases at J, with 13 bases in the middle. CDR3 in amino acids: CASSTMGAGNQPQHF. CDR3 coding DNA: TGTGCCAGCAGCACTATGGGGGCGGGCAATCAGCCCCAGCATTTT.

For the CDR3, the DNA is TGTGCCAGTAGCCCAACTAGCGGGAGTACCTACGAGCAGTACTTC. It translates to CASSPTSGSTYEQYF. This chain joins TRBV19 and TRBJ2-7; 11 bases match TRBD2. This CDR3 comprises 15 residues. Germline CDR1 reads LNHDA; CDR2 reads SQIVND (reference sequence). V lost 6 bases and J lost 2; bases outside the gene matches: 6.